Listed below are T cell receptor beta chains from one sample, sequenced in a study of blood T cells in healthy people across ages. MiXCR was run by TCRdb on the 5' RACE reads, yielding one entry per CDR3 protein. The sample shows about 590,000 distinct CDR3 sequences, roughly 30% of them seen only once. The source material was blood. All receptors come from a woman over 75 in good health. Both conserved end residues are part of each CDR3. D genes are given only for firm matches. Clone size is not always given. Where it is, it says once, few, many or a class for expanded clones.

cdr3_aa	cdr3_nt	clone_size	j_call	v_call	d_call
CASSLAARNTEAFF	TGTGCCAGCAGCTTGGCCGCCAGAAACACTGAAGCTTTCTTT	many	TRBJ1-1	TRBV5-4	-
CASSAPSGGMYQETQYF	TGTGCCAGCAGTGCCCCTAGCGGGGGAATGTACCAAGAGACCCAGTACTTC	many	TRBJ2-5	TRBV12-3/TRBV12-4	TRBD2
CASSLAPQGRLAKNIQYF	TGTGCCAGCAGCTTGGCCCCCCAGGGGAGGTTAGCCAAAAACATTCAGTACTTC	many	TRBJ2-4	TRBV5-6	-
CATSRDPDTIQETQYF	TGTGCCACCAGCAGAGACCCCGATACTATCCAAGAGACCCAGTACTTC	once	TRBJ2-5	TRBV15	-
CSAYRGPANEKLFF	TGCAGTGCTTACAGGGGGCCGGCTAATGAAAAACTGTTTTTT	-	TRBJ1-4	TRBV20-1	TRBD1
CASSQNRWSEQFF	TGTGCCAGCAGCCAAAACCGTTGGTCTGAGCAGTTCTTC	-	TRBJ2-1	TRBV12-3/TRBV12-4	-
CASSPGQSNYGYTF	TGTGCCAGCTCACCCGGACAGAGTAACTATGGCTACACCTTC	few	TRBJ1-2	TRBV18	-
CASSPTALTGVGEQYF	TGTGCCAGCTCGCCGACGGCCCTTACAGGGGTAGGCGAGCAGTACTTC	-	TRBJ2-7	TRBV18	TRBD1
CASSSLALERIAGDNEQFF	TGTGCCAGCAGCTCGTTGGCCCTGGAGCGAATAGCGGGGGACAATGAGCAGTTCTTC	many	TRBJ2-1	TRBV5-5	TRBD2
CSVVRGAYEQYF	TGCAGCGTTGTCAGGGGGGCCTACGAGCAGTACTTC	many	TRBJ2-7	TRBV29-1	-
CASSSTGTGITDTQYF	TGTGCCAGTAGTTCGACCGGGACAGGGATCACAGATACGCAGTATTTT	few	TRBJ2-3	TRBV19	TRBD1
CSARDHLGAFKYQETQYF	TGCAGTGCTAGAGATCACCTTGGGGCTTTCAAGTACCAAGAGACCCAGTACTTC	-	TRBJ2-5	TRBV20-1	-
CSVDESGNIQYF	TGCAGCGTTGATGAGAGCGGAAACATTCAGTACTTC	-	TRBJ2-4	TRBV29-1	-
CASTPLTGGNTEAFF	TGTGCCAGCACCCCCCTGACAGGGGGCAACACTGAAGCTTTCTTT	few	TRBJ1-1	TRBV7-9	TRBD1
CASSMTGTSGNTIYF	TGTGCCAGCAGTATGACAGGCACCTCTGGAAACACCATATATTTT	-	TRBJ1-3	TRBV28	-
CASSLALGGAAFAFF	TGTGCCAGCAGCTTAGCCCTTGGGGGGGCCGCATTCGCTTTCTTT	-	TRBJ1-1	TRBV7-8	-
CSAEGLAGRNTGELFF	TGCAGTGCCGAGGGACTAGCGGGACGGAACACCGGGGAGCTGTTTTTT	-	TRBJ2-2	TRBV20-1	TRBD2
CAPAATLDSNQPQHF	TGTGCCCCGGCCGCCACACTAGATAGCAATCAGCCCCAGCATTTT	few	TRBJ1-5	TRBV30	-
CSASLLGTPSGANVLTF	TGCAGTGCTAGTCTTCTGGGGACCCCCTCTGGGGCCAACGTCCTGACTTTC	many	TRBJ2-6	TRBV20-1	-
CASSLLPAPGNTIYF	TGTGCCAGCAGTTTACTGCCAGCTCCAGGAAACACCATATATTTT	-	TRBJ1-3	TRBV12-3/TRBV12-4	-
CAITREVNQPQHF	TGTGCCATCACCAGGGAGGTCAATCAGCCCCAGCATTTT	many	TRBJ1-5	TRBV10-3	-
CASSLDHRSADTQYF	TGCGCCAGCAGCTTGGACCACAGAAGCGCAGATACGCAGTATTTT	many	TRBJ2-3	TRBV5-1	-
CASSLDAVGQLAQPQHF	TGTGCCAGCAGCTTGGACGCGGTTGGGCAGCTGGCCCAGCCCCAGCATTTT	many	TRBJ1-5	TRBV7-9	-
CASSLGFQGAYEQYF	TGTGCCAGCAGCTTAGGCTTCCAGGGGGCGTACGAGCAGTACTTC	many	TRBJ2-7	TRBV7-9	TRBD1
CASKGGGSNQPQHF	TGTGCCAGCAAGGGGGGGGGGAGCAATCAGCCCCAGCATTTT	-	TRBJ1-5	TRBV2	-
CASSQVLTPRDEQYF	TGTGCCAGCAGCCAAGTCCTAACCCCGCGCGATGAGCAGTACTTC	once	TRBJ2-7	TRBV3-1	-
CASSQSNSGANVLTF	TGTGCCAGCAGCCAGTCTAACTCTGGGGCTAACGTCCTGACTTTC	many	TRBJ2-6	TRBV4-2	-
CASSQGRGNNSPLHF	TGTGCCAGCAGCCAAGGGAGAGGGAATAATTCACCCCTCCACTTT	many	TRBJ1-6	TRBV3-1	-
CASSPTSGGWNEQFF	TGTGCCAGCAGCCCTACTAGCGGGGGGTGGAATGAGCAGTTCTTC	-	TRBJ2-1	TRBV6-5	TRBD2
CASSLAAGFTYEQYF	TGTGCCAGCAGCTTAGCGGCAGGGTTTACCTACGAGCAGTACTTC	-	TRBJ2-7	TRBV7-6	-
CASSPGRYEQYF	TGTGCCAGCAGTCCCGGCAGGTACGAGCAGTACTTC	many	TRBJ2-7	TRBV7-2	-
CASTRAAGDLNQPQHF	TGTGCCAGCACCCGAGCCGCCGGGGATCTCAATCAGCCCCAGCATTTT	once	TRBJ1-5	TRBV2	-
CASSSPGTGGYEQYF	TGTGCCAGCAGCTCCCCCGGGACGGGCGGTTACGAGCAGTACTTC	many	TRBJ2-7	TRBV11-2	-